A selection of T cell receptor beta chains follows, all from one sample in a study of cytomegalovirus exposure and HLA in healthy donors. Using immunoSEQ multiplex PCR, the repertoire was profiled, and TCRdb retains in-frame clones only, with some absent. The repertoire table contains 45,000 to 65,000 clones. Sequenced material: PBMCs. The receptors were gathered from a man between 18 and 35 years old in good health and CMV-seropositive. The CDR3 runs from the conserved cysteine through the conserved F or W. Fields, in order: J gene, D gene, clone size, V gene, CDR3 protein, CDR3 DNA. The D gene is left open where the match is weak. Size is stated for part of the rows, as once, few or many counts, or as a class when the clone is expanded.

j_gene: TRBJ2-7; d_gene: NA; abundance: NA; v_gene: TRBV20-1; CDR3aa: CSAPSIYEQYF; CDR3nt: TGCAGTGCTCCGAGTATCTACGAGCAGTACTTC
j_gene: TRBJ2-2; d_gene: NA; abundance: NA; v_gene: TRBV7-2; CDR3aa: CASSLIWLNTGELFF; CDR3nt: TGTGCCAGCAGCTTAATCTGGCTGAACACCGGGGAGCTGTTTTTT
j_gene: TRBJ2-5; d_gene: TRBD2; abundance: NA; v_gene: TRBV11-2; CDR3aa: CASSGPGLAGGEGETQYF; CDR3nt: TGTGCCAGCAGCGGCCCGGGACTAGCGGGAGGAGAGGGAGAGACCCAGTACTTC
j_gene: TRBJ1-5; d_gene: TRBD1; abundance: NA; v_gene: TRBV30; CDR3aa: CAWSLTGAANQPQHF; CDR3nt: TGTGCCTGGAGCCTCACAGGGGCTGCCAATCAGCCCCAGCATTTT
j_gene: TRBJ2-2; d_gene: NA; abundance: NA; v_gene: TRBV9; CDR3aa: CASSNPGGPTGELFF; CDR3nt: TGTGCCAGCAGTAACCCAGGAGGACCCACCGGGGAGCTGTTTTTT
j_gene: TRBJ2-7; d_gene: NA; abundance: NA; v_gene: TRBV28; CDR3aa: CASSLSQDFLHEQYF; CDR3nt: TGTGCCAGCAGTTTAAGTCAGGACTTCCTCCACGAGCAGTACTTC
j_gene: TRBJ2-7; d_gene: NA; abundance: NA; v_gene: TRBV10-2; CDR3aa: CARIIRRAGNYEQYF; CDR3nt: TGCGCCAGAATAATTAGGAGGGCCGGGAACTACGAGCAGTACTTC
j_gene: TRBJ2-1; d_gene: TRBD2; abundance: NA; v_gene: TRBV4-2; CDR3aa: CASSLRTSGSTNEQFF; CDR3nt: TGTGCCAGCAGCCTCCGGACTAGCGGGAGTACCAATGAGCAGTTCTTC
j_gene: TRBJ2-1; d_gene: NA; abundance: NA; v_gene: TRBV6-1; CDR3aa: CASSRGNEQFF; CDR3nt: TGTGCCAGCTCTAGGGGCAATGAGCAGTTCTTC
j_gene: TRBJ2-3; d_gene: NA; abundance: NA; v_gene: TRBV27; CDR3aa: CASSTDYSHTDTQYF; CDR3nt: TGTGCCAGCAGTACCGATTACAGCCACACAGATACGCAGTATTTT
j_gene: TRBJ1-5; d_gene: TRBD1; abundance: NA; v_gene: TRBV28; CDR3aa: CASKGTGGEPPQHF; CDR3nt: TGTGCCAGCAAGGGGACAGGGGGCGAGCCGCCCCAGCATTTT
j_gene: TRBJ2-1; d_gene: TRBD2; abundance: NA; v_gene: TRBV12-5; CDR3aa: CASGLVLGGLAAAGDTYNEQFF; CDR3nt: TGTGCTAGTGGTTTGGTACTAGGAGGACTAGCTGCCGCCGGAGACACCTACAATGAGCAGTTCTTC
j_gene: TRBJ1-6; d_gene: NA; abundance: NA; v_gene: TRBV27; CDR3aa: CASSLSRGIREPVSSPLHF; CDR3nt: TGTGCCAGCAGTTTATCCAGAGGCATTCGCGAACCCGTCAGTTCACCCCTCCACTTT
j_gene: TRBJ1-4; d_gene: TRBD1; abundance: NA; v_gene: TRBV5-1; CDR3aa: CASSLGQGGRNEKLFF; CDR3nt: TGCGCCAGCAGCCTCGGACAGGGGGGGCGGAATGAAAAACTGTTTTTT
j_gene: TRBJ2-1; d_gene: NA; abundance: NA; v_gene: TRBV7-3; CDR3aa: CASSLGVGSNNEQFF; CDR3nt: TGTGCCAGCAGCTTAGGTGTCGGGAGCAACAATGAGCAGTTCTTC
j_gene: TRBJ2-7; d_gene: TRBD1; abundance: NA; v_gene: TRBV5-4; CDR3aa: CASSLWDRPAYEQYF; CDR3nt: TGTGCCAGCAGCTTGTGGGACAGGCCAGCCTACGAGCAGTACTTC
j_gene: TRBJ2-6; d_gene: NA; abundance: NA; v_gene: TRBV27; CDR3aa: CASSYSGSGANVLTF; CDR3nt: TGTGCCAGCAGTTATTCGGGGTCGGGGGCCAACGTCCTGACTTTC
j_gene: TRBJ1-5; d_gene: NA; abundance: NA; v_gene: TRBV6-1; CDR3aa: CASRESPSNQPQHF; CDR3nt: TGTGCCAGCAGGGAGTCTCCTAGCAATCAGCCCCAGCATTTT
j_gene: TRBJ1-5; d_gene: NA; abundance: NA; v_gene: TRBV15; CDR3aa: CATSRDYSSNQPQHF; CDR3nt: TGTGCCACCAGCAGGGATTACAGTTCCAATCAGCCCCAGCATTTT
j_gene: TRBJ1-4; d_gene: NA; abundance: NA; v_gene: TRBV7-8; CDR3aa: CASSQDRKGEKLFF; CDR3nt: TGTGCCAGCAGCCAAGACAGGAAGGGTGAAAAACTGTTTTTT
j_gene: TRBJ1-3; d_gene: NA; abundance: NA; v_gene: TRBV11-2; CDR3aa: CASSLGTFPSGNTIYF; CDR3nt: TGTGCCAGCAGCTTAGGGACATTTCCCTCTGGAAACACCATATATTTT
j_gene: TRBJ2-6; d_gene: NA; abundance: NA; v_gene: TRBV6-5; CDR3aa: CASSTDSGANVLTF; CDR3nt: TGTGCCAGCAGTACAGACTCTGGGGCCAACGTCCTGACTTTC
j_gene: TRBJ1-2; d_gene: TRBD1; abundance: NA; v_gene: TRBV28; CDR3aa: CASSLGGQGQGSDGYTF; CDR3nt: TGTGCCAGCAGTTTAGGGGGCCAGGGACAGGGGTCAGATGGCTACACCTTC
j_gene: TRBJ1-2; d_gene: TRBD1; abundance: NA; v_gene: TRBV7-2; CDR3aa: CASSLEGAYYGYTF; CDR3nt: TGTGCCAGCAGCCTCGAGGGGGCCTACTATGGCTACACCTTC
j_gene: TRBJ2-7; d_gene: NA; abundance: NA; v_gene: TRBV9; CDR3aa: CASSVGGSGFEQYF; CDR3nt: TGTGCCAGCAGCGTAGGAGGGAGTGGGTTCGAGCAGTACTTC
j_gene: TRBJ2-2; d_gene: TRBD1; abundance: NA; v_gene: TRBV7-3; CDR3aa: CASSSWDRRDTGELFF; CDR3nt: TGTGCCAGCAGCTCGTGGGACAGGCGGGACACCGGGGAGCTGTTTTTT
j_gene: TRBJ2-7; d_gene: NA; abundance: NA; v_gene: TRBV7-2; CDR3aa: CASSLTAGPSYEQYF; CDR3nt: TGTGCCAGCAGTTTAACGGCGGGGCCCTCCTACGAGCAGTACTTC
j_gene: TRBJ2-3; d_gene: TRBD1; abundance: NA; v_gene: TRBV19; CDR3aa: CASMGTVSTDTQYF; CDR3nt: TGTGCCAGTATGGGGACAGTTAGCACAGATACGCAGTATTTT
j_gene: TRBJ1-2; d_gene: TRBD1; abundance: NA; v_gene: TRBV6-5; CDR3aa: CASSGDRIGYGYTF; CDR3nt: TGTGCCAGCAGTGGGGACAGGATTGGCTATGGCTACACCTTC
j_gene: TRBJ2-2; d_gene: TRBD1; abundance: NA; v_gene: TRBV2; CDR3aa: CASRTGGNTGELFF; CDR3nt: TGTGCCAGCAGAACAGGGGGTAATACCGGGGAGCTGTTTTTT
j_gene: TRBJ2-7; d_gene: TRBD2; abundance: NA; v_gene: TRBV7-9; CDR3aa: CASSPTVGGSYEQYF; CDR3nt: TGTGCCAGCAGCCCTACGGTGGGAGGGTCCTACGAGCAGTACTTC
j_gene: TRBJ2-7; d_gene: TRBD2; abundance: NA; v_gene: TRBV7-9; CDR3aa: CASSPRKGLAGPIYEQYF; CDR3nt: TGTGCCAGCAGCCCCAGAAAAGGACTAGCGGGCCCAATCTACGAGCAGTACTTC
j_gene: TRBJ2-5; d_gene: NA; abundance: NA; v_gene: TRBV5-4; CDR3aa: CASSRSSSEGETQYF; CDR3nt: TGTGCCAGCAGCCGATCGTCTAGCGAAGGAGAGACCCAGTACTTC
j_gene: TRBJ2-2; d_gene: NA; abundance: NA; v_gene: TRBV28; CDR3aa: CASSLGPFGTGELFF; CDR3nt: TGTGCCAGCAGTTTGGGGCCATTCGGGACCGGGGAGCTGTTTTTT
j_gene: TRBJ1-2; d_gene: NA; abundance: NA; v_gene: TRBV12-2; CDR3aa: CASRLGRGRNYGYTF; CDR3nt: TGTGCAAGTCGCTTAGGCAGGGGAAGGAACTATGGCTACACCTTC
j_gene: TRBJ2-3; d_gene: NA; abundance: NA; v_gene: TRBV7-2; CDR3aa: CASSLVRDTQYF; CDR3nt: TGTGCCAGCAGCCTTGTGCGGGATACGCAGTATTTT
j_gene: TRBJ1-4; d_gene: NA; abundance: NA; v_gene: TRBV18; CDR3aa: CASSPRYLNLLNEKLFF; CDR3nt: TGTGCCAGCTCACCACGATACCTCAACCTACTTAATGAAAAACTGTTTTTT
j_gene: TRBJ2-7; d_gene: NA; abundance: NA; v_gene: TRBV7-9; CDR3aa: CASSHPTAAGYSYEQYF; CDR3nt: TGTGCCAGCAGCCATCCCACGGCTGCAGGGTACTCCTACGAGCAGTACTTC
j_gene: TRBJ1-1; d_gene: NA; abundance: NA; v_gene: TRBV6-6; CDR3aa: CASTRGANTEAFF; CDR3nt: TGTGCCAGCACCCGGGGAGCGAACACTGAAGCTTTCTTT
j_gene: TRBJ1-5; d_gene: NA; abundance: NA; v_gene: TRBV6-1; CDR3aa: CASSLRGQPQHF; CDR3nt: TGTGCCAGCAGCCTAAGGGGGCAGCCCCAGCATTTT
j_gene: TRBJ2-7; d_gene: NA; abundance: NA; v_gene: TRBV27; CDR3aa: CAGRRVHEQYF; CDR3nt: TGTGCCGGCCGCAGGGTCCACGAGCAGTACTTC
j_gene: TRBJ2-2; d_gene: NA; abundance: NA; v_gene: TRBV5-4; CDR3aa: CASSLGAGPTGELFF; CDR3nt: TGTGCCAGCAGCTTGGGCGCAGGGCCCACCGGGGAGCTGTTTTTT
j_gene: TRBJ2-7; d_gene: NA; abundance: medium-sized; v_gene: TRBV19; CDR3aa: CASSHEYEQYF; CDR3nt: TGTGCCAGTAGTCACGAGTACGAGCAGTACTTC
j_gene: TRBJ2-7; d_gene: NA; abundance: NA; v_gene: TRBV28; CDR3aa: CASKGGSVYEQYF; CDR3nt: TGTGCCAGCAAGGGGGGGAGCGTCTACGAGCAGTACTTC
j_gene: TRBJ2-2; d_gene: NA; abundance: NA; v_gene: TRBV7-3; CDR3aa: CASSLSMTGELFF; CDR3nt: TGTGCCAGCAGCTTATCAATGACCGGGGAGCTGTTTTTT
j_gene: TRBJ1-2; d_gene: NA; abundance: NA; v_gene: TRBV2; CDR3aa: CAGGMFSYGYTF; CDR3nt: TGTGCCGGCGGGATGTTTAGCTATGGCTACACCTTC
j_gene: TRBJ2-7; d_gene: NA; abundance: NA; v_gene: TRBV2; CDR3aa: CASSDSITVAYEQYF; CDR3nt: TGTGCCAGCAGTGACTCTATTACGGTAGCCTACGAGCAGTACTTC
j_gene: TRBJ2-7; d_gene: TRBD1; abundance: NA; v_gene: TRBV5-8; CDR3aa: CASSLGQSYEQYF; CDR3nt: TGTGCCAGCAGCCTGGGACAGTCCTACGAGCAGTACTTC
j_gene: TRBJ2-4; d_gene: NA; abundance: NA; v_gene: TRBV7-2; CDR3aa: CASSSEGVGAKNIQYF; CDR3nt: TGTGCCAGCAGCTCCGAGGGGGTTGGGGCCAAAAACATTCAGTACTTC
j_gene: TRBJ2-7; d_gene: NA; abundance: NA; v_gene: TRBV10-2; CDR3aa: CATSFKTTSYEQYF; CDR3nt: TGCGCCACCTCCTTCAAGACAACCTCCTACGAGCAGTACTTC
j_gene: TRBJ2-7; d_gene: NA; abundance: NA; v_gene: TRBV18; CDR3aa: CASSPGGNEQYF; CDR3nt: TGTGCCAGCTCACCAGGGGGCAACGAGCAGTACTTC
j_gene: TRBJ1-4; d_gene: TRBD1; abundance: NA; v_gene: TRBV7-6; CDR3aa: CASSLFDRGSDKLFF; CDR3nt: TGTGCCAGCAGCTTATTCGACAGGGGGTCGGATAAACTGTTTTTT
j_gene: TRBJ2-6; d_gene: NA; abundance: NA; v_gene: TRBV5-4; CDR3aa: CASSQNGAGANVLTF; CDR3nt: TGTGCCAGCAGCCAGAACGGGGCTGGGGCCAACGTCCTGACTTTC
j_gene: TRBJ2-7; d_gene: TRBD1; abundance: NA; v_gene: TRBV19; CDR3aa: CASSGTASYEQYF; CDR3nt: TGTGCCAGTAGTGGGACAGCCTCCTACGAGCAGTACTTC